The 24 T cell receptor beta chains below all came from one sample that was sequenced in a study of T cell clonotyping in hematopoietic cell transplantation. The sample's time point: recipient sample about 28 days before transplant, after cytoreduction. Data came from immunoSEQ multiplex PCR; TCRdb stores just in-frame clones and leaves some out. The table shows roughly 30,000 clones, with 85% to 95% occurring only once. The sequences come from peripheral blood mononuclear cells, collected before stem cell transplant. All receptors derive from a man aged 45-60 years with acute myeloid leukemia. Some clones in this sample may be carry-over from other donors' samples.

This chain connects TRBV30 to TRBJ1-2; unclear D gene. The ends were cut back, 2 bases at V and 3 bases at J, with 10 bases in the middle. Germline assignment: CDR1 GTSNPN and CDR2 SVGIG (reference sequence). The CDR3 totals 13 residues. The DNA of the CDR3 is TGTGCCTGGAGTAGAGGCCCCTACTATGGCTACACCTTC. Its protein product is CAWSRGPYYGYTF. Full variable domain (missing parts from reference TRBV30 and TRBJ1-2): SQTIHQWPATLVQPVGSPLSLECTVEGTSNPNLYWYRQAAGRGLQLLFYSVGIGQISSEVPQNLSASRPQDRQFILSSKKLLLSDSGFYLCAWSRGPYYGYTFGSGTRLTVV.

This chain joins TRBV11-2 and TRBJ2-5; D ambiguous. V lost 3 bases and J 1 base, leaving 6 bases between the germline ends. Germline V lookup: CDR1 SGHAT, CDR2 FQNNGV. The CDR3 contains 13 residues. CDR3 nucleotide sequence: TGTGCCAGCAGCTTGAACAGCCAAGAGACCCAGTACTTC. It specifies CASSLNSQETQYF.

This clone was detected once. The V and J genes are TRBV10-3 and TRBJ2-7; a possible D gene is TRBD1 (6 bases). Germline lookup yields CDR1 ENHRY and CDR2 SYGVKD. This CDR3 has 11 residues. This CDR3 reads CAAGDNYEQYF. Here the CDR3 DNA reads TGTGCGGCTGGGGACAACTACGAGCAGTACTTC.

This rearrangement joins TRBV7-2 to TRBJ2-7, with TRBD1 identical over 9 bases. The CDR3 is made up of 14 amino acids. V trimming: 6 bases; J trimming: 7 bases; junction bases outside the gene matches: 10. CDR1 is SGHTA and CDR2 is FQGNSA in the germline V gene. CDR3 region: CASRAPQGAREQYF. As DNA, the CDR3 is TGTGCCAGCAGAGCCCCACAGGGGGCTCGGGAGCAGTACTTC.

The rearrangement joins TRBV28 to TRBJ1-1; no clear D gene. Germline V CDR1 and CDR2: MDHEN, SYDVKM. V gave up 5 bases and J gave up 3 bases, with 19 bases separating them. This CDR3 spans 16 amino acids. The CDR3 protein is CASSPTSERVYTEAFF. The CDR3 region has the DNA TGTGCCAGCAGTCCAACCTCCGAACGGGTGTACACTGAAGCTTTCTTT. The whole variable domain, remainder taken from reference TRBV28 and TRBJ1-1, is DVKVTQSSRYLVKRTGEKVFLECVQDMDHENMFWYRQDPGLGLRLIYFSYDVKMKEKGDIPEGYSVSREKKERFSLILESASTNQTSMYLCASSPTSERVYTEAFFGQGTRLTVV.

V and J are TRBV19 and TRBJ1-6; D not resolved. The CDR3 has 14 amino acids. Germline-derived CDR1 and CDR2 are LNHDA and SQIVND (reference sequence). Trimming cost V 10 bases and J 6 bases, with 16 bases left between them. The CDR3 DNA follows: TGTGCCACCACTCAGGCAGGTGGTAATTCACCCCTCCACTTT. Encoded protein: CATTQAGGNSPLHF.

The gene calls are TRBV29-1 and TRBJ2-1; 7 nucleotides line up with TRBD2. The germline CDR1 and CDR2 sequences are SQVTM and ANQGSEA. The J segment lost 8 bases and the V segment lost 6 bases, leaving 7 bases of the junction unmatched. The CDR3 has 12 amino acids. The CDR3 sequence is CSVRGDRDEQFF. The DNA for the CDR3 is TGCAGCGTCCGGGGGGACCGGGATGAGCAGTTCTTC.

The chain links TRBV7-9 to TRBJ2-1, with 7 bases lining up with TRBD2. V was pared by 5 bases and J by 7 bases, with 17 bases of the junction left unmatched. The CDR3 is 17 residues long. Germline V lookup: CDR1 SEHNR, CDR2 FQNEAQ (reference sequence). CDR3 sequence: CASSPREGRESGNEQFF. CDR3 nucleotide sequence: TGTGCCAGCAGCCCCCGTGAGGGGCGGGAGAGTGGTAATGAGCAGTTCTTC.

This clone was observed once. The V call is TRBV2, the J call TRBJ2-7, with a weak D call TRBD2 (7 bases). Trimming left V 7 bases short and J 6 bases short, with 10 bases between. Germline V gene sequence: CDR1 SNHLY, CDR2 FYNNEI. The length of the CDR3 is 11 residues. The DNA for the CDR3 is TGTGCCAGCACAGGGGAGGGCGAGCAGTACTTC. This translates into CASTGEGEQYF.

The V gene is TRBV27, the J gene TRBJ2-3, with 10 bases that match TRBD2. The junction had 12 bases not matched to a gene; V was cut back by 6 bases and J by 6 bases. Per germline, CDR1 MNHEY and CDR2 SMNVEV (reference sequence). This CDR3 contains 16 residues. The CDR3 protein is CASSERTSGRGDTQYF. CDR3 DNA: TGTGCCAGCAGCGAAAGGACTAGCGGAAGAGGCGATACGCAGTATTTT.

This sequence joins TRBV30 and TRBJ2-7; possible D gene TRBD2, 6 bases. Trimming shortened V by 3 bases and J by 4 bases, and 16 bases separated the two germline ends. CDR1 and CDR2 (germline): GTSNPN, SVGIG (reference sequence). CDR3 size: 14 residues. Here the CDR3 reads CAWRAPGLRYEQYF. In nucleotides, the CDR3 is TGTGCCTGGAGGGCACCGGGACTGAGATACGAGCAGTACTTC.

V gene TRBV4-3 combines with J gene TRBJ1-1; D may be TRBD1 (6 bases). The CDR3 length is 15 residues. V was pared by 4 bases and J by 1 base, with 13 bases between. Germline CDR1 and CDR2: LGHNA and YSLEER. The chain's CDR3 is CASSPLGQRNTEAFF. The CDR3 DNA reads as TGCGCCAGCAGCCCACTGGGACAAAGGAACACTGAAGCTTTCTTT.

The genes are TRBV5-1 and TRBJ2-1; 8 nucleotides align to TRBD1. CDR3 length equals 15 residues. Germline CDR1 SGHRS, CDR2 YFSETQ. V gave up 0 bases and J gave up 7 bases; unmatched junction bases: 6. The CDR3 loop reads CASSLERTGWNEQFF. The CDR3 nucleotides are TGCGCCAGCAGCTTGGAGCGGACAGGGTGGAATGAGCAGTTCTTC.

The rearrangement uses TRBV7-7 and TRBJ2-5, with 7 bases matching TRBD1. TRBJ2-7 explains the end of the DNA better; the J call may be wrong. The CDR3 spans 13 residues. Looked up from germline, CDR1 is SSHAT and CDR2 is FNYEAQ (reference sequence). The CDR3 nucleotides are TGTGCCAGCAGCCTGACAGGGCGTAGCGAGCAGTACTTC. This gives the protein CASSLTGRSEQYF.

This sequence joins TRBV2 and TRBJ1-5; D is undetermined. Trimming removed 7 bases from V and 6 bases from J, with 16 bases in between. This CDR3 has 14 amino acids. CDR1 and CDR2 (germline): SNHLY, FYNNEI. CDR3 nucleotides: TGTGCCAGCAACGGAGCCGGGGAGGGTCAGCCCCAGCATTTT. Amino acid sequence: CASNGAGEGQPQHF.

The gene calls are TRBV19 and TRBJ1-2; 8 bases are a match to TRBD1. Losses at the gene ends were 5 bases for V and 1 base for J; bases not matched to a gene: 6. CDR1 and CDR2 (germline): LNHDA, SQIVND (reference sequence). There are 15 residues in the CDR3. Here the CDR3 DNA reads TGTGCCAGTAGTCCCCTGACAGGGGTTAACTATGGCTACACCTTC. It specifies CASSPLTGVNYGYTF.

The rearrangement uses TRBV5-4 and TRBJ2-3, with D tentatively TRBD2 (5 bases). There are 15 residues in the CDR3. Trimming left V 3 bases short and J 6 bases short, with 17 bases between. Germline lookup yields CDR1 SGHNT and CDR2 YYREEE (reference sequence). The CDR3 loop reads CASSSGDLRGDTQYF. CDR3 sequence (DNA): TGTGCCAGCAGCTCGGGCGATCTTAGAGGGGATACGCAGTATTTT.

The chain combines TRBV5-1 with TRBJ1-4, with unresolved D. The length of the CDR3 is 14 residues. The V end was cut by 1 base, the J end by 8 bases, with 12 bases between. The germline V gene has CDR1 SGHRS and CDR2 YFSETQ. CDR3 in DNA: TGCGCCAGCAGCTTGAATACCGGAGGGGAAAAACTGTTTTTT. This translates into CASSLNTGGEKLFF.

CDR3 residues: CASSSGGTQNTQYF. In nucleotides, the CDR3 is TGTGCCAGCAGCTCCGGGGGGACACAAAATACGCAGTATTTT. V and J are TRBV7-2 and TRBJ2-3, with D possibly matching TRBD2 (7 bases). Looked up from germline, CDR1 is SGHTA and CDR2 is FQGNSA. CDR3 length: 14 residues. Trimming pared 4 bases from V and 7 bases from J, leaving 15 bases between.

This chain joins TRBV18 and TRBJ2-5; TRBD1 is a possible D gene (6 bases). The germline CDR1 and CDR2 sequences are KGHSH and LQKENI. The V gene lost 2 bases and the J gene lost 3 bases, with 7 bases spanning the gap. There are 13 residues in the CDR3. The CDR3 reads CASSPSGEETQYF. The CDR3 DNA follows: TGTGCCAGCTCACCATCAGGGGAAGAGACCCAGTACTTC.

The rearrangement joins TRBV5-4 to TRBJ2-7; TRBD2 aligns across 12 bases. This CDR3 has 15 amino acids. With 5 bases clipped from V and 5 bases from J, the junction kept 8 bases outside the gene matches. The germline gives CDR1 SGHNT, CDR2 YYREEE (reference sequence). In nucleotides, the CDR3 is TGTGCCAGCAGTCCTACTAGCGGGAGGTCCAACGAGCAGTACTTC. It codes for CASSPTSGRSNEQYF.

The table lists this clone with a count of one. The V call is TRBV2, the J call TRBJ2-5, with 11 bases matching TRBD2. Germline CDR1 reads SNHLY; CDR2 reads FYNNEI. The length of the CDR3 is 15 residues. V trimming: 5 bases; J trimming: 6 bases; junction bases outside the gene matches: 8. CDR3 sequence: CASSLLAGALKTQYF. In nucleotides, the CDR3 is TGTGCCAGCAGTTTACTAGCGGGAGCTTTAAAGACCCAGTACTTC.

The chain recombines TRBV13 with TRBJ2-3, with a weak D call TRBD2 (7 bases). The V end lost 5 bases, the J end lost 3 bases, and 18 bases lay between the germline ends. Germline V lookup: CDR1 PRHDT, CDR2 FYEKMQ (reference sequence). The CDR3 runs 16 residues. As DNA, the CDR3 is TGTGCCAGCAGCCCGGCACGGGGGGCCCGAACAGATACGCAGTATTTT. Translated: CASSPARGARTDTQYF.

The rearrangement joins TRBV10-3 to TRBJ2-7; tentatively, D is TRBD2 (7 bases). CDR3 length equals 16 residues. Trimming left V 2 bases short and J 2 bases short, with 16 bases between. Germline V gives CDR1 ENHRY, CDR2 SYGVKD. The CDR3 DNA reads as TGTGCCATCAGTGAGGGCGGGGGCCGTACCACCTACGAGCAGTACTTC. Protein: CAISEGGGRTTYEQYF.